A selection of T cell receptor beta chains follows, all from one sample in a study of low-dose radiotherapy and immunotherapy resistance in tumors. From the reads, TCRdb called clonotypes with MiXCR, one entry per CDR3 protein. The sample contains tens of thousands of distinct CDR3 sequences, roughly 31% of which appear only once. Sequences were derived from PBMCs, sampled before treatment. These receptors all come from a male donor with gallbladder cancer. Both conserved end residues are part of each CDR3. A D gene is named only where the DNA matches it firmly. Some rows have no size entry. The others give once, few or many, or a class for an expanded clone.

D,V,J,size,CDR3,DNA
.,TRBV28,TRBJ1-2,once,CASSSGPGGYTF,TGTGCCAGCAGCTCCGGACCCGGGGGCTACACCTTC
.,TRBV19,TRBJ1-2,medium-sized,CASRSGGAGPYGYTF,TGTGCCAGTAGATCGGGGGGTGCAGGTCCCTATGGCTACACCTTC
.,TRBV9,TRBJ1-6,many,CASSVTGDSPLHF,TGTGCCAGCAGCGTGACAGGCGATTCACCCCTCCACTTT
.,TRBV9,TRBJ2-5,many,CASSQRGQETQYF,TGTGCCAGCAGCCAACGGGGCCAAGAGACCCAGTACTTC
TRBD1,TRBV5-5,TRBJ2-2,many,CASSFGTGYNLPGELFF,TGTGCCAGCAGCTTCGGGACAGGGTATAATCTCCCCGGGGAGCTGTTTTTT
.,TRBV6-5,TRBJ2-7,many,CASSRDGSSYEQYF,TGTGCCAGCAGTCGAGACGGGAGCTCCTACGAGCAGTACTTC
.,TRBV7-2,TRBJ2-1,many,CASSLGYSEGAEQFF,TGTGCCAGCAGCTTAGGTTATAGCGAGGGTGCTGAGCAGTTCTTC
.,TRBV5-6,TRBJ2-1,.,CASTWAGNYNEQFF,TGTGCCAGCACCTGGGCGGGTAACTACAATGAGCAGTTCTTC
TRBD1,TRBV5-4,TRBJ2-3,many,CASSSAGGMSTDTQYF,TGTGCCAGCAGCTCCGCAGGGGGAATGAGCACAGATACGCAGTATTTT
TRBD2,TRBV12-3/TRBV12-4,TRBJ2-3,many,CASRIAGVTDTQYF,TGTGCCAGCAGGATAGCGGGAGTCACAGATACGCAGTATTTT
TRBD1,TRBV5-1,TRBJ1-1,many,CASSLADRAMNTEAFF,TGCGCCAGCAGCTTGGCGGACAGGGCCATGAACACTGAAGCTTTCTTT
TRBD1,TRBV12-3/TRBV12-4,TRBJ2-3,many,CASRSPGQGALDTQYF,TGTGCCAGCAGATCTCCGGGACAGGGGGCTTTAGATACGCAGTATTTT
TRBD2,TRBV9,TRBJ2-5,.,CASSALAGPQETQYF,TGTGCCAGCAGCGCCCTAGCGGGGCCACAAGAGACCCAGTACTTC
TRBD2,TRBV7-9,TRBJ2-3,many,CASSRRGGGSTDTQYF,TGTGCCAGCAGCCGGAGGGGCGGGGGAAGCACAGATACGCAGTATTTT
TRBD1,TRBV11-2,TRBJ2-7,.,CASGTGVAEQYF,TGTGCCAGCGGCACAGGGGTGGCCGAGCAGTACTTC